This TCR beta chain came from a study of T cell responses to AZD1222 COVID-19 vaccine. The V and J ends lost 4 bases and 5 bases, in that order; junction bases with no gene match: 8. Germline values: CDR1 SGHVS, CDR2 FQNEAQ. The CDR3 loop spans 14 amino acids. Measured with immunoSEQ multiplex PCR; TCRdb has only the in-frame clones, and not every one. Of tens of thousands of clones listed, roughly nine tenths are singletons. The input for sequencing was peripheral blood, taken 28 days after the second AZD1222 dose. The receptor's source is an adult who received the AZD1222 COVID-19 vaccine. The chain employs TRBV7-8 and TRBJ2-7; 7 positions agree with TRBD1. In DNA, the CDR3 is TGTGCCAGCAGCTCAAGGACAGGAACGAACGAGCAGTACTTC. Translated, it gives CASSSRTGTNEQYF.